Below are 32 T cell receptor beta chains sequenced from a single sample in a study of regulatory T cells in long-lasting Graves disease. Regarding time point: newly diagnosed GD, antithyroid drugs for less than 3 months. RNA from PBMCs was the source of the TCR library. Relying on iRepertoire HTBI primers and Arm-PCR of CDR3 regions, the team built TCR beta libraries. Using its own MiXCR run on the multiplex PCR reads, TCRdb lists one record per CDR3 protein. Of under 300,000 distinct CDR3 sequences listed, around 21% are singletons. Specimen: peripheral blood mononuclear cells (PBMCs), collected at new diagnosis, from a patient treated with antithyroid drugs. All receptors come from a female donor with Graves disease.

V is TRBV5-4 and J is TRBJ2-5; maybe TRBD2 (6 bases). This CDR3 is built from 16 residues. V lost 4 bases and J 0 bases, leaving 16 bases between the germline ends. Germline loops: CDR1 SGHNT, CDR2 YYREEE (reference sequence). CDR3 protein: CASSPSGRFNQETQYF. The CDR3 DNA sequence: TGTGCCAGCAGCCCCTCAGGGAGGTTTAACCAAGAGACCCAGTACTTC. The complete variable domain, with remaining parts taken from reference TRBV5-4 and TRBJ2-5, reads ETGVTQSPTHLIKTRGQQVTLRCSSQSGHNTVSWYQQALGQGPQFIFQYYREEENGRGNFPPRFSGLQFPNYSSELNVNALELDDSALYLCASSPSGRFNQETQYFGPGTRLLVL.

As for this clonotype: This may come from a read error, since a much larger clone is one base off. J is TRBJ1-4 and V is TRBV11-2; D might be TRBD1 (6 bases). The CDR3 has 14 amino acids. Germline V lookup: CDR1 SGHAT, CDR2 FQNNGV. This CDR3 reads CASSLGGQNEELFF. In DNA form, the CDR3 reads TGTGCCAGCAGCTTAGGGGGACAAAATGAAGAACTGTTTTTT.

The rearrangement joins TRBV9 to TRBJ1-1, with TRBD1 matching 9 bases. CDR1 is SGDLS and CDR2 is YYNGEE in the germline V gene. The CDR3 sequence is 16 residues long. V lost 3 bases and J lost 1; bases outside the gene matches: 7. This CDR3 is CASSGGQGKGNTEAFF. The CDR3 coding sequence is TGTGCCAGCAGCGGTGGACAGGGGAAGGGGAACACTGAAGCTTTCTTT.

The chain has TRBV29-1 and TRBJ2-2; D is perhaps TRBD2 (6 bases). CDR1 is SQVTM and CDR2 is ANQGSEA in the germline V gene. V lost 4 bases, J lost 2 bases, and 8 bases lay in between. There are 13 residues in the CDR3. This CDR3 reads CSVGAGNTGELFF. As DNA, the CDR3 is TGCAGCGTTGGAGCGGGTAACACCGGGGAGCTGTTTTTT.

The CDR3 sequence is CASSLDTGQGDYEQYF. DNA for the CDR3: TGTGCCAGCAGCTTGGATACGGGACAGGGGGACTACGAGCAGTACTTC. The chain employs TRBV7-8 and TRBJ2-7; 11 bases fit TRBD1. This CDR3 is 16 amino acids long. The germline gives CDR1 SGHVS, CDR2 FQNEAQ. With V trimmed by 3 bases and J by 3 bases, 7 bases remained unmatched.

Concerning this clonotype itself: Because the CDR3's place on the DNA is in doubt, the DNA is left out and the CDR3 is given as listed by TCRdb. The genes are TRBV15 and TRBJ2-7; TRBD1 was called by the table and not checked on the DNA. The germline CDR1 and CDR2 sequences are LNHNV and YYDKDF (reference sequence). Inclusive of both ends, the CDR3 amounts to 24 amino acids. CDR3 residues: CATSRDSAAYFCASSRDTTYEQYF.

This clonotype appeared many times. The chain carries TRBV5-5 and TRBJ2-7; TRBD1 matches at 7 bases. Germline-derived CDR1 and CDR2 are SGHKS and YYEKEE (reference sequence). The CDR3 is 14 amino acids. After removal of 3 bases from V and 2 bases from J, the junction contained 5 bases not matched to a gene. This CDR3 reads CASSSRDSPYEQYF. The CDR3 DNA is TGTGCCAGCAGCTCCCGGGACAGCCCCTACGAGCAGTACTTC.

This clonotype was counted many times. The V gene is TRBV7-3, the J gene TRBJ2-1; D possibly uses TRBD1 or TRBD2 (6 bases each). CDR1 and CDR2 (germline): SGHTA, FQGTGA. The V and J ends lost 5 bases and 8 bases respectively, with 28 bases between them. This CDR3 spans 18 amino acids. In nucleotides, the CDR3 is TGTGCCAGCAGCCAAAGGGGGGCCCGTCTCACTAGGACTGATGAGCAGTTCTTC. Its translation: CASSQRGARLTRTDEQFF.

This clonotype was found many times. CDR3 sequence (DNA): TGCAGCGTTGAAACCAACCGGGGCTATGGCTACACCTTC. Residues: CSVETNRGYGYTF. The V and J genes are TRBV29-1 and TRBJ1-2; unclear D gene. Germline CDR1 reads SQVTM; CDR2 reads ANQGSEA. The V gene lost 2 bases and the J gene lost 4 bases, with 11 bases spanning the gap. The length of the CDR3 is 13 residues.

Concerning this clonotype: One end of the junction does not line up with germline, which may come from a read error. CDR3 in amino acids: CASSFDAGGINEQFF. The CDR3 DNA follows: TGTGCCAGCAGTTTTGATGCGGGAGGAATCAATGAGCAGTTCTTC. The chain recombines TRBV10-3 with TRBJ2-1, with TRBD2 identical over 8 bases. The CDR3 is made up of 15 amino acids. Germline values: CDR1 ENHRY, CDR2 SYGVKD.

This clonotype appeared many times. The V gene is TRBV10-1, the J gene TRBJ1-1; D gene uncertain. Germline assignment: CDR1 WNHNN and CDR2 SYGVQD (reference sequence). The CDR3 consists of 14 residues. V was pared by 3 bases and J by 1 base, with 9 bases between. CDR3 amino acids: CASSDRRGNTEAFF. DNA for the CDR3: TGCGCCAGCAGTGACAGACGGGGGAACACTGAAGCTTTCTTT.

In regard to this clonotype: A much larger clone differs from this one at a single base, so this may be a read error. The V call is TRBV6-5, the J call TRBJ2-2; D is unresolved. From germline, CDR1 is MNHEY and CDR2 SVGAGI. The CDR3 covers 15 residues. The V and J ends lost 0 bases and 3 bases respectively, with 8 bases between them. As DNA, the CDR3 is TGTGCCAGCAGTTACTCTGCGCGCGACACCGGGGAGCTGTTTTTT. This encodes CASSYSARDTGELFF.

This clonotype has only a few counts. The V call is TRBV4-3, the J call TRBJ2-7, with 9 bases lining up with TRBD1. This CDR3 spans 17 amino acids. The germline V gene has CDR1 LGHNA and CDR2 YSLEER. V was pared by 1 base and J by 4 bases, with 11 bases of the junction left unmatched. The CDR3 loop is CASSQAVKGQGQYEQYF. The CDR3 nucleotides are TGCGCCAGCAGCCAAGCAGTCAAGGGACAGGGTCAGTACGAGCAGTACTTC.

A few counts support this clonotype. The chain has TRBV7-9 and TRBJ2-7; 12 positions match TRBD1. Germline V CDR1 and CDR2: SEHNR, FQNEAQ (reference sequence). The CDR3 has 15 residues. Trimming removed 1 base from V and 5 bases from J; junction bases left unmatched: 3. CDR3 coding DNA: TGTGCCAGCAGCTTAGACGGGACAGGGGGCGACGAGCAGTACTTC. Amino acids: CASSLDGTGGDEQYF.

This clonotype was detected ten times or more. The chain employs TRBV7-2 and TRBJ2-1; perhaps TRBD2 as D (6 bases). The V and J ends lost 1 base and 9 bases respectively, with 16 bases between them. The CDR3 is 15 residues long. Looked up from germline, CDR1 is SGHTA and CDR2 is FQGNSA. CDR3 DNA: TGTGCCAGCAGCTTAGGTGGTCTAGCGAGAGGTGAGCAGTTCTTC. It encodes CASSLGGLARGEQFF.

This clonotype was recorded many times. The chain recombines TRBV15 with TRBJ2-7, with 7 bases lining up with TRBD1. V gave up 0 bases and J gave up 4 bases; unmatched junction bases: 6. CDR3 size: 15 residues. Germline-derived CDR1 and CDR2 are LNHNV and YYDKDF (reference sequence). This chain's CDR3 is CATSRDPGQRYEQYF. In DNA form, the CDR3 reads TGTGCCACCAGCAGAGACCCGGGACAGCGATACGAGCAGTACTTC.

This clonotype showed up many times. This sequence joins TRBV19 and TRBJ2-1, with TRBD2 matching 7 bases. Trimming took 7 bases from V and 2 from J; bases not matched to a gene: 14. The CDR3 is 17 amino acids. The V gene's germline CDR1 is LNHDA and CDR2 SQIVND (reference sequence). Written as DNA, the CDR3 is TGTGCCAGTATGGGTTTTTGGGCTAGCGGAGCCTACAATGAGCAGTTCTTC. This encodes CASMGFWASGAYNEQFF.

This clonotype was picked up many times. The rearrangement joins TRBV30 to TRBJ1-4, with a weak D call TRBD1 (5 bases). V lost 5 bases to trimming and J lost 0 bases, with 13 bases between them. CDR1 and CDR2 from the germline V gene are GTSNPN and SVGIG (reference sequence). This CDR3 spans 15 amino acids. DNA of the CDR3: TGTGCCTGGGATACAGGCAGGACAACTAATGAAAAACTGTTTTTT. Protein sequence: CAWDTGRTTNEKLFF.

With regard to this clonotype: The junction shows a germline mismatch at one end, possibly a read error. The genes are TRBV5-4 and TRBJ2-2; maybe TRBD2 (5 bases). The CDR3 is 16 amino acids. Germline lookup yields CDR1 SGHNT and CDR2 YYREEE (reference sequence). CDR3 nucleotide sequence: TGTGCCAGCACCCCCCATGCAGGAACGAACACCGGGGAGCTGTCTTTT. Protein product: CASTPHAGTNTGELSF.

This clonotype was seen repeatedly, ten times or more. J is TRBJ1-1 and V is TRBV27; 8 nucleotides agree with TRBD1. The V gene's germline CDR1 is MNHEY and CDR2 SMNVEV (reference sequence). This CDR3 region has 16 residues. V lost 7 bases to trimming and J lost 3 bases; unmatched junction nucleotides: 13. The CDR3 spells CASTVTGGQGYTEAFF. The CDR3 nucleotides read TGTGCCAGCACTGTAACAGGGGGGCAGGGGTACACTGAAGCTTTCTTT.

This clonotype was detected many times. The J gene is TRBJ2-3, the V gene TRBV5-1, with no clear D. V gave up 0 bases and J gave up 6 bases, with 11 bases separating them. There are 14 residues in the CDR3. CDR1 is SGHRS, CDR2 YFSETQ, per germline. CDR3 sequence reads: CASSLASRGDTQYF. As DNA, the CDR3 is TGCGCCAGCAGCTTGGCATCCCGCGGCGATACGCAGTATTTT.

This clonotype was seen many times. The chain links TRBV28 to TRBJ1-6, with TRBD1 matching 9 bases. V gave up 7 bases and J gave up 4 bases; unmatched junction bases: 14. Germline values: CDR1 MDHEN, CDR2 SYDVKM. This CDR3 has 18 residues. CDR3 bases: TGTGCCAGCATTCTTAACAGGGGGCCCTCTGCTTATAATTCACCCCTCCACTTT. Its translation: CASILNRGPSAYNSPLHF.

This clonotype was seen at least ten times. Here the CDR3 DNA reads TGTGCCAGCTCACCACCGTTGGCGGGGGTAACGAATGAGCAGTTCTTC. Translating it yields CASSPPLAGVTNEQFF. This rearrangement joins TRBV18 to TRBJ2-1; 7 nucleotides match TRBD2. CDR1 is KGHSH, CDR2 LQKENI, per germline. The length of the CDR3 is 16 residues. V shed 0 bases, J shed 7 bases, and the junction held 9 bases outside the gene matches.

The rearrangement uses TRBV6-5 and TRBJ1-6; D unresolved. Germline CDR1 and CDR2: MNHEY and SVGAGI. The CDR3 totals 15 residues. The germline V and J ends were trimmed by 3 bases and 8 bases, with 14 bases remaining between them. CDR3 nucleotides: TGTGCCAGCAGTTATGGCCGGGGTAGCGATTCACCCCTCCACTTT. Its protein is CASSYGRGSDSPLHF.

This clonotype was counted many times. The chain couples TRBV5-1 to TRBJ2-7; no reliable D call. V was trimmed by 0 bases and J by 6 bases, leaving 10 bases between them. This CDR3 has 13 residues. Germline values: CDR1 SGHRS, CDR2 YFSETQ. The CDR3 protein is CASSLAGVFEQYF. The DNA for the CDR3 is TGCGCCAGCAGCTTGGCTGGGGTTTTCGAGCAGTACTTC.

This clonotype was observed a single time. The rearrangement joins TRBV12-3 or TRBV12-4 to TRBJ2-3, with TRBD2 identical over 10 bases. This CDR3 has 15 residues. V lost 8 bases, J lost 8 bases, and 13 bases stayed unmatched. The CDR3 coding sequence is TGTGCCAGCCGAACGGGCCTAGCGGGGGATGGTACGCAGTATTTT. This codes for CASRTGLAGDGTQYF.

The chain joins TRBV9 to TRBJ1-2; possibly TRBD1 for D (6 bases). The CDR3 sequence is 16 residues long. Germline loops: CDR1 SGDLS, CDR2 YYNGEE. The V and J ends lost 4 bases and 3 bases respectively, with 19 bases between them. The CDR3 sequence: CASSQTGRGQDYGYTF. The CDR3 DNA sequence: TGTGCCAGCAGCCAAACCGGTCGGGGGCAAGACTATGGCTACACCTTC.

This rearrangement joins TRBV27 to TRBJ1-1; weak D call: TRBD1 (5 bases). The germline V gene encodes CDR1 MNHEY and CDR2 SMNVEV (reference sequence). Trimming cost V 5 bases and J 2 bases, with 15 bases left between them. This CDR3 comprises 15 residues. The CDR3 DNA follows: TGTGCCAGCAGTGAACCCTCGACAGCCAACACTGAAGCTTTCTTT. This sequence encodes CASSEPSTANTEAFF.

This clonotype was picked up many times. The J gene is TRBJ2-3, the V gene TRBV10-3, with D perhaps given as TRBD1 or TRBD2 (5 bases each). The germline gives CDR1 ENHRY, CDR2 SYGVKD. The CDR3 loop spans 18 amino acids. With 4 bases removed from V and 0 bases from J, the gap between germline ends came to 20 bases. This chain's CDR3 is CAISGPPGTGASTDTQYF. The CDR3, as DNA: TGTGCCATCAGTGGACCACCCGGGACCGGTGCTAGCACAGATACGCAGTATTTT.

This clonotype was counted ten times or more. The CDR3 bases are TGTGCCAGCAGACAAATGACGGGTAATTCCTACAATGAGCAGTTCTTC. Amino acids: CASRQMTGNSYNEQFF. The V and J genes are TRBV7-2 and TRBJ2-1; D gene ambiguous. Germline CDR1 reads SGHTA; CDR2 reads FQGNSA. V shed 6 bases and J shed 1 base, with 16 bases lying between them. The CDR3 has 16 residues.

This clonotype was seen at least ten times. The CDR3 DNA reads TGTGCCAGCCTTGACCCTACTCCTGAAAAACTGTTTTTT. This translates into CASLDPTPEKLFF. The V and J genes are TRBV6-1 and TRBJ1-4; D unresolved. Germline-derived CDR1 and CDR2 are MNHNS and SASEGT. V dropped 8 bases and J dropped 7 bases, with 14 bases sitting between them. This CDR3 spans 13 amino acids.

This clonotype was counted at least ten times. CDR3: CSARDSGQEGYGYTF. CDR3 DNA: TGCAGTGCTAGAGACAGTGGGCAGGAAGGCTATGGCTACACCTTC. This chain links TRBV20-1 with TRBJ1-2; D gene uncertain. Germline V CDR1 and CDR2: DFQATT, SNEGSKA (reference sequence). This CDR3 spans 15 amino acids. Trimming cost V 0 bases and J 4 bases, with 15 bases left between them.